The present T cell receptor (beta chain) was sequenced within a study of OX40 agonist ivuxolimab in advanced cancers. V dropped 8 bases and J dropped 8 bases, with 15 bases sitting between them. The length of the CDR3 is 13 residues. CDR1 is ENHRY and CDR2 is SYGVKD in the germline V gene. The repertoire was sequenced with immunoSEQ multiplex PCR; TCRdb's copy has only in-frame clones and lacks some. The sample includes about 68,000 clones, 86% seen only once; the top ten take around 1.9%. Sequenced here: CD4+ or CD8+ T cells sorted from blood, sampled in a trial of the OX40 agonist ivuxolimab. The rearrangement links TRBV10-3 to TRBJ1-4; D is ambiguous. The sequence was collected from an adult with an advanced solid tumor such as melanoma, head and neck, liver or kidney cancer. CDR3 nucleotides: TGTGCCATCTCGGACCCTAGTAGAGAAAAACTGTTTTTT. Protein: CAISDPSREKLFF.